Below, 25 T cell receptor beta chains from the same sample are listed, as sequenced in a study of T cell repertoires in cytomegalovirus infection (dated 2019 in TCRdb). Interpreted using the paper, the treatment or condition label stands for: in vitro stimulation with specific CMV peptide epitopes to enrich CMV-specific T cells. TCRdb lists the instrument as Illumina HiSeq 1500. The public sequencing data were trimmed at Q25 with fastp and processed into clonotypes with MiXCR by TCRdb, which kept only in-frame beta chains. All rows with the same CDR3 protein become a single entry with the most common DNA and genes. The sample table lists approximately 470,000 distinct CDR3 sequences, more than 40% of them with a count of one. The top ten constitute around 45% of the sample. Which antigens these TCRs recognize remains unknown. The sequences come from cultured PBMCs, collected from culture after CMV antigen stimulation. These TCRs come from a human donor in good health (CMV status not recorded). Some clones in this sample may be carry-over from other donors' samples.

The chain joins TRBV6-1 to TRBJ2-1; a weak D match, TRBD1 (5 bases). The CDR3 sequence is 15 residues long. In germline, CDR1 is MNHNS, CDR2 SASEGT. Trimming removed 8 bases at V and 9 bases at J, with 23 bases between. The CDR3 DNA reads as TGTGCCAGCCGAACCAACAAACCCTTTGGGGCTGAGCAGTTCTTC. Translated: CASRTNKPFGAEQFF.

This clonotype came up many times. The V gene is TRBV7-2, the J gene TRBJ2-2; D ambiguous. The CDR3 loop spans 12 amino acids. The germline V gene encodes CDR1 SGHTA and CDR2 FQGNSA. Trimming left V 1 base short and J 15 bases short, with 12 bases between. CDR3 region: CASSLVLGLVFF. The CDR3 nucleotides are TGTGCCAGCAGCTTAGTCCTAGGGTTGGTGTTTTTT.

This clonotype has just a few counts. The chain couples TRBV7-8 to TRBJ2-3; D assignment may be TRBD1 or TRBD2 (5 bases each). Germline V gives CDR1 SGHVS, CDR2 FQNEAQ. CDR3 length: 14 amino acids. Trimming pared 4 bases from V and 6 bases from J, leaving 14 bases between. CDR3 nucleotides: TGTGCCAGCAGCTGGGGGTCTGTAGGGGATACGCAGTATTTT. The encoded protein is CASSWGSVGDTQYF.

The chain combines TRBV10-3 with TRBJ2-1; tentatively, D is TRBD1 (7 bases). The CDR3 has 13 residues. The germline V and J ends were trimmed by 2 bases and 8 bases, with 10 bases remaining between them. Germline CDR1 ENHRY, CDR2 SYGVKD. The CDR3 nucleotides read TGTGCCATCAGTGAGCAGGGGGGCGATGAGCAGTTCTTC. Protein: CAISEQGGDEQFF.

This clonotype was seen only a few times. The chain joins TRBV7-8 to TRBJ1-2; D gene ambiguous. V lost 1 base, J lost 4 bases, and 7 bases lay in between. CDR3 length equals 13 residues. CDR1 is SGHVS and CDR2 is FQNEAQ in the germline V gene. CDR3 protein: CASSLERGYGYTF. CDR3 in DNA: TGTGCCAGCAGCTTAGAACGGGGCTATGGCTACACCTTC.

This clonotype was counted a few times. This chain connects TRBV7-9 to TRBJ2-5, with D possibly TRBD2 on 6 matching bases. Trimming cost V 5 bases and J 2 bases, with 12 bases left between them. Germline values: CDR1 SEHNR, CDR2 FQNEAQ (reference sequence). CDR3 size: 14 residues. The CDR3 sequence is CASSRGTSQETQYF. The CDR3 DNA reads as TGTGCCAGCAGCCGCGGGACCTCACAAGAGACCCAGTACTTC.

The V gene is TRBV7-9, the J gene TRBJ2-4; either TRBD1 or TRBD2 may fit D (6 bases each). The germline V and J ends were trimmed by 4 bases and 1 base, with 14 bases remaining between them. Germline V gene data show CDR1 as SEHNR and CDR2 as FQNEAQ (reference sequence). This CDR3 has 16 amino acids. CDR3: CASSSGAAGAKNIQYF. The CDR3 DNA reads as TGTGCCAGCAGCTCGGGGGCTGCCGGGGCCAAAAACATTCAGTACTTC.

This clonotype was seen only a few times. The chain uses TRBV18 and TRBJ1-2; D call uncertain. This CDR3 contains 13 residues. Between the trimmed V and J ends, which lost 6 bases and 11 bases, there was a span of 19 bases. Germline CDR1 and CDR2: KGHSH and LQKENI. The CDR3 DNA is TGTGCCAGCTCCGACGAGGAAAGTAACGAGTACACCTTC. Translation: CASSDEESNEYTF.

This chain links TRBV7-9 with TRBJ2-7, with 8 positions matching TRBD2. The CDR3 consists of 12 residues. The V gene end was trimmed by 4 bases and the J gene end by 9 bases; junction bases not matched to a gene: 5. Germline V gene lookup returns CDR1 SEHNR and CDR2 FQNEAQ (reference sequence). The DNA of the CDR3 is TGTGCCAGCAGCTCCACCGGGGGGGGGCAGTACTTC. Protein product: CASSSTGGGQYF.

The V gene is TRBV19, the J gene TRBJ1-5; TRBD1 matches 10 bases. CDR1 and CDR2 from the germline V gene are LNHDA and SQIVND (reference sequence). V shed 7 bases and J 5 bases; nucleotides not matched to a gene: 8. The CDR3 extends over 15 amino acids. CDR3 in amino acids: CASMADRGSDQPQHF. For the CDR3, the DNA is TGTGCCAGTATGGCGGACAGGGGGAGCGATCAGCCCCAGCATTTT.

This clonotype has only a few counts. The J gene is TRBJ2-3, the V gene TRBV7-9; D is perhaps TRBD1 or TRBD2 (5 bases each). Germline CDR1 SEHNR, CDR2 FQNEAQ (reference sequence). Trimming removed 7 bases from V and 5 bases from J, with 19 bases in between. This CDR3 has 15 residues. The CDR3, as DNA: TGTGCCAGCATGCAGAGGCGGACGAGGGGAGATACGCAGTATTTT. It specifies CASMQRRTRGDTQYF.

The J gene is TRBJ1-5, the V gene TRBV5-1; unclear D gene. Germline V gene lookup returns CDR1 SGHRS and CDR2 YFSETQ. This CDR3 is built from 12 residues. The V and J ends lost 2 bases and 9 bases respectively, with 9 bases between them. Here the CDR3 DNA reads TGCGCCAGCAGCTTCAGTGGGAGGCCCCAGCATTTT. Translated: CASSFSGRPQHF.

The V gene is TRBV28, the J gene TRBJ2-1; D is perhaps TRBD1 or TRBD2 (5 bases each). Trimming took 6 bases from V and 4 from J, leaving 19 bases between them. There are 16 residues in the CDR3. Germline loops: CDR1 MDHEN, CDR2 SYDVKM. The CDR3, as DNA: TGTGCCAGCAGCTTAGATTCAGGGAGTATTTACAATGAGCAGTTCTTC. This gives the protein CASSLDSGSIYNEQFF.

The chain is built from TRBV28 and TRBJ1-1; no clear D gene. Deletions cut 6 bases from V and 7 bases from J, with 6 bases between. Germline V gene lookup returns CDR1 MDHEN and CDR2 SYDVKM. The CDR3 is made up of 10 amino acids. The CDR3 bases are TGTGCCAGCAGCCGGGTTGAAGCTTTCTTT. It specifies CASSRVEAFF. The variable domain in full, with the rest retrieved from reference TRBV28 and TRBJ1-1, is DVKVTQSSRYLVKRTGEKVFLECVQDMDHENMFWYRQDPGLGLRLIYFSYDVKMKEKGDIPEGYSVSREKKERFSLILESASTNQTSMYLCASSRVEAFFGQGTRLTVV.

V and J are TRBV7-3 and TRBJ2-3; 7 bases are a match to TRBD1. CDR3 length: 13 amino acids. With V trimmed by 4 bases and J by 3 bases, 1 base remained unmatched. Germline CDR1 SGHTA, CDR2 FQGTGA. This chain's CDR3 is CASSWGQTDTQYF. DNA for the CDR3: TGTGCCAGCAGCTGGGGACAGACAGATACGCAGTATTTT.

This clonotype was detected a few times. The V call is TRBV10-3, the J call TRBJ1-5; D unresolved. Germline V gives CDR1 ENHRY, CDR2 SYGVKD. Trimming stripped 2 bases from V and 4 bases from J, with 6 bases between. CDR3 length: 13 residues. The DNA of the CDR3 is TGTGCCATCAGTGAGAACCAGAATCAGCCCCAGCATTTT. Its translation: CAISENQNQPQHF.

The chain recombines TRBV6-1 with TRBJ2-7; D remains ambiguous. Trimming left V 2 bases short and J 12 bases short, with 11 bases between. Germline V gene sequence: CDR1 MNHNS, CDR2 SASEGT. The CDR3 is 11 residues long. The CDR3 protein is CASSENSWAYF. DNA of the CDR3: TGTGCCAGCAGTGAAAACTCCTGGGCGTACTTC.

The chain has TRBV30 and TRBJ2-3; weak D call: TRBD1 (6 bases). Trimming took 3 bases from V and 1 from J, leaving 14 bases between them. Per the germline V gene, CDR1 is GTSNPN and CDR2 is SVGIG (reference sequence). This CDR3 spans 15 amino acids. DNA of the CDR3: TGTGCCTGGAGGCCCCTCAGGGGTCGCACAGATACGCAGTATTTT. Its translation: CAWRPLRGRTDTQYF.

This sequence joins TRBV12-5 and TRBJ2-6; D may match TRBD1 or TRBD2 (6 bases each). Germline V gene data show CDR1 as LGHNT and CDR2 as FRNRAP. The V end lost 2 bases, the J end lost 3 bases, and 14 bases lay between the germline ends. The CDR3 runs 17 residues. This CDR3 reads CASGLRIRGRGANVLTF. The CDR3 DNA sequence: TGTGCTAGTGGTTTGCGCATCCGGGGGCGTGGGGCCAACGTCCTGACTTTC. Drawing the rest from reference TRBV12-5 and TRBJ2-6, the complete variable domain is DARVTQTPRHKVTEMGQEVTMRCQPILGHNTVFWYRQTMMQGLELLAYFRNRAPLDDSGMPKDRFSAEMPDATLATLKIQPSEPRDSAVYFCASGLRIRGRGANVLTFGAGSRLTVL.

The chain combines TRBV5-3 with TRBJ2-3; D may correspond to TRBD1 or TRBD2 (7 bases each). TRBV5-3 is classed as an ORF, of uncertain function. V dropped 8 bases and J dropped 12 bases, with 22 bases sitting between them. The CDR3 sequence is 13 residues long. CDR3 bases: TGTGCCAGCAGCCCCGAGCGGGACAGAAAACAGTATTTT. It codes for CASSPERDRKQYF.

This chain uses TRBV12-3 or TRBV12-4 with TRBJ2-1; 13 bases match TRBD2. Germline trimming cut 6 bases from V and 0 bases from J; bases unmatched to any gene: 17. The CDR3 has 21 amino acids. The CDR3 region has the DNA TGTGCCAGCAGCCCGCTTTCCCCTTCGACTAGCGGGGGGTCCTCCTACAATGAGCAGTTCTTC. This codes for CASSPLSPSTSGGSSYNEQFF.

This sequence joins TRBV19 and TRBJ1-2; D is possibly TRBD1 (5 bases). Trimming removed 5 bases at V and 1 base at J, with 17 bases between. The CDR3 has 16 residues. Germline V lookup: CDR1 LNHDA, CDR2 SQIVND (reference sequence). CDR3 DNA: TGTGCCAGTAGTCAAAGGCCGGGACTTATTAACTATGGCTACACCTTC. It yields the protein CASSQRPGLINYGYTF. The full variable domain, its missing parts supplied by reference TRBV19 and TRBJ1-2, is DGGITQSPKYLFRKEGQNVTLSCEQNLNHDAMYWYRQDPGQGLRLIYYSQIVNDFQKGDIAEGYSVSREKKESFPLTVTSAQKNPTAFYLCASSQRPGLINYGYTFGSGTRLTVV.

This rearrangement joins TRBV12-3 or TRBV12-4 to TRBJ1-1; D not resolved. The CDR3 runs 12 residues. V was pared by 5 bases and J by 8 bases, with 12 bases between. CDR3 amino acids: CASSRLTQEAFF. CDR3 in DNA: TGTGCCAGCAGTCGACTTACACAGGAAGCTTTCTTT.

On this clonotype itself: A much more abundant neighbour one base away suggests this may be a read error. The CDR3, as DNA: TGTGCCAGCAGCGCGGGACCCTACAATGAGCAGTTCTTC. Its protein product is CASSAGPYNEQFF. V and J are TRBV7-9 and TRBJ2-1; maybe TRBD2 (6 bases). Trimming cost V 5 bases and J 2 bases, with 7 bases left between them. The CDR3 is made up of 13 amino acids. Germline CDR1 reads SEHNR; CDR2 reads FQNEAQ (reference sequence). Full variable domain (missing parts from reference TRBV7-9 and TRBJ2-1): DTGVSQNPRHKITKRGQNVTFRCDPISEHNRLYWYRQTLGQGPEFLTYFQNEAQLEKSRLLSDRFSAERPKGSFSTLEIQRTEQGDSAMYLCASSAGPYNEQFFGPGTRLTVL.

The chain carries TRBV19 and TRBJ2-5, with D possibly being TRBD2 (5 bases). The length of the CDR3 is 16 residues. Trimming shortened V by 4 bases and J by 0 bases, and 15 bases separated the two germline ends. Germline V gene sequence: CDR1 LNHDA, CDR2 SQIVND (reference sequence). CDR3 residues: CASSKRGSANQETQYF. CDR3 coding DNA: TGTGCCAGTAGTAAGAGAGGTAGCGCGAACCAAGAGACCCAGTACTTC.